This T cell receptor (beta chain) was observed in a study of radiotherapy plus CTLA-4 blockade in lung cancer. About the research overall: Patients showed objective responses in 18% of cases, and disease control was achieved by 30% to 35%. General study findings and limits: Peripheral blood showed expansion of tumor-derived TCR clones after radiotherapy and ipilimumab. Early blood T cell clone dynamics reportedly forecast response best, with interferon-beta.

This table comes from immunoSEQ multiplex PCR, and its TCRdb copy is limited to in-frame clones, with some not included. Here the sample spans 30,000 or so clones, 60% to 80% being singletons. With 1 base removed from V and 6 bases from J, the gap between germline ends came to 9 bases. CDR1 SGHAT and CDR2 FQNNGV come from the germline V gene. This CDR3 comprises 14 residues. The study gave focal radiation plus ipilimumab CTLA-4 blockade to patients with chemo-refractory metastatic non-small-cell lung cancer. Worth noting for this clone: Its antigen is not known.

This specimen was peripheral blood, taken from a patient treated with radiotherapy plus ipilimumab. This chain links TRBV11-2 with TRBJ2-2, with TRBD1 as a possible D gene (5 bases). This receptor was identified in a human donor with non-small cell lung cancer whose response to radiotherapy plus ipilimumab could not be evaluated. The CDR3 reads CASSLVGVSGELFF. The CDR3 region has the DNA TGTGCCAGCAGCTTAGTAGGGGTCTCCGGGGAGCTGTTTTTT. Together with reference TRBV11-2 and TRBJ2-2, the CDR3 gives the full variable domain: EAGVAQSPRYKIIEKRQSVAFWCNPISGHATLYWYQQILGQGPKLLIQFQNNGVVDDSQLPKDRFSAERLKGVDSTLKIQPAKLEDSAVYLCASSLVGVSGELFFGEGSRLTVL.